This TCR beta chain appears in the sequencing data of a study of shared clonotypes between healthy human individuals (TCRdb year 2020). Some background on the complete study: The cohort included a few men and a couple of women between 18 and 49 years of age. For each donor, CD4 naive and CD4 memory were each run on three plates, CD8 naive on two plates, and CD8 memory on one plate. To estimate repertoire size and how much clonotypes are shared between individuals, the study performed deep sequencing of blood TCR repertoires from 4 to 6 healthy adults. To increase sequencing depth and limit assay-specific biases, TCR repertoire library preparation and sequencing were carried out by different laboratories using diverse techniques. Leukapheresis yielded between about 0.85 and 9 billion PBMCs per donor.

This clone was observed a few times. The antigen it recognizes is unknown. The sample holds no much larger clone one base away, and base qualities are not on file. Points the paper makes about the study in general: Clonotypes shared by all four sorted-subset donors showed higher generation probabilities than non-shared clonotypes. Rarefaction of sorted-subset datasets indicated incomplete sequencing despite the large sequencing depth. Sampling was restricted to blood, and TCR repertoires in tissues likely differ from the TCR repertoires found in blood. Across a handful of donors, around 5% of naive CD4, more than 3% of naive CD8, about 2.3% of memory CD4, and under 0.45% of memory CD8 clonotypes were shared. Larger estimated clonotype richness was generally found for naive subsets than for memory subsets. Based on pairwise subsampling, the degree of clonotype sharing among donors was expected to be affected by sequencing depth. The genetic and exposure-history diversity represented was limited by the small number of donors.

The germline V gene (reference sequence) supplies CDR1 MNHNY and CDR2 SVGAGI. Taken from cysteine to phenylalanine, the CDR3 has 13 residues. CDR3 DNA only is kept here, 39 bases in frame from base 1. V has 7 bases trimmed and J has 6 bases trimmed; junction bases matching no gene number 7. The donors were healthy, HIV-negative adults with no recently reported acute infections or vaccinations. Every donor was a Caucasian adult living in Nashville, Tennessee, USA. CD4+ T cells were enriched by magnetic negative selection, after which naive cells were positively selected on CD45RA and the negative fraction was taken as the memory subset. Blood was collected by leukapheresis, and PBMCs were isolated by Ficoll-Histopaque density gradient centrifugation and then cryopreserved in liquid nitrogen vapor phase. Analytical flow cytometry was used to check the purity and quantity of each magnetically sorted T cell population. From each sorted fraction, genomic DNA was isolated and quantified by UV absorbance on a Nanodrop 2000c.

Using the deep immunoSEQ assay, TCR CDR3 regions were amplified from genomic DNA by multiplex PCR. Extracted genomic DNA from each cell subset was distributed evenly across all wells of several immunoSEQ 96-well plates, and each plate was treated as a replicate. Each replicate PCR for sorted subsets received roughly 200 ng genomic DNA, equal to roughly 29,000 T cell genomes. Purified libraries were measured with a Qubit 3.0 fluorometer, size-checked on a Bioanalyzer 2100, and measured again with the KAPA Library Quantification kit. A separate single-read 150-cycle Illumina NextSeq 550 flow cell was used to sequence each immunoSEQ 96-well plate. The authors' pipeline ran thus. Because the immunoSEQ output included only junctional sequences and no quality scores, the filtering could not be the same as the filtering used for full-length reads. To assign V/J genes and CDR3, sequences were annotated using PyIR, a Python wrapper for IgBLAST v1.9, with IMGT germline references. Any read was removed if the V/J assignment was weak (E-value above 1e-6), the CDR3 was missing, or the read contained stop codons, out-of-frame junctions, or ambiguous translated residues. V3J clonotypes were defined as sequences sharing the same inferred V gene, J gene, and CDR3 amino acid sequence. To compute the percentage overlap between repertoires, the number of shared unique clonotypes was divided by the size of the smaller repertoire. Repertoire richness was assessed with RTK rarefaction, the Chao1 estimator, and Recon v2.1 estimates of unobserved clonotypes. Generation probabilities for all TCRbeta clonotypes obtained by the gDNA method from a handful of donors were computed using OLGA. TCRdb re-hosts the immuneACCESS table, in-frame sequences only. Its copies lack some clones; in the studies checked, an unresolved V gene accounts for under half of them, and the cause for the rest is not known. V, J and clone size derive from that table, while D and trimming were established from the DNA sequence. The sample table contains more than 550,000 clones; only one count was recorded for over 55% of them. The ten largest clones capture under 2% of the sample.

Sequenced: memory CD4+ T cells sorted from blood. The cell subset or site label corresponds to: CD45RA-negative fraction. This receptor was identified in a woman aged 30 to 39 in good health. The chain joins TRBV6-6 to TRBJ1-1, and TRBD1 matches 8 of the central bases. The CDR3 reads as follows: CASNDRGAAEAFF. The DNA reads TGTGCCAGCAACGACAGGGGTGCTGCTGAAGCTTTCTTT.